This T cell receptor beta chain was obtained from a study of T cell responses to AZD1222 COVID-19 vaccine (dated by TCRdb to the early 2020s). Concerning the study at large: Because spike-specific TCR depth and breadth did not differ between the two schedules, AZD1222 recipients who got a second dose at roughly 4 weeks were pooled with those who got a second dose at roughly 12 weeks. Trial participants were enrolled by age into 18-55, 56-69 and 70-plus year subgroups, with about 150, 28 and 57 TCR-sequenced participants respectively. A total of 233 trial participants underwent TCR sequencing, of whom about 210 had received two doses of AZD1222 and some 25 had received two doses of the MenACWY control vaccine.

Inclusive of the bounding cysteine and phenylalanine, the CDR3 is 15 residues long. Solely the CDR3 DNA is kept, with 45 bases framed from the first base. CDR1 and CDR2, per the germline V gene (reference sequence), are SGHKS and YYEKEE. Cut back by 0 bases and 5 bases, the V and J ends lie 11 bases apart. The CDR3 regions of human TCRbeta chains were analyzed by immunosequencing. The authors' pipeline ran thus. TCRs in the repertoires were compared against a reference library of SARS-CoV-2-specific TCRs that had been generated with the MIRA antigen-specificity platform. Breadth meant the fraction of unique TCRs that were SARS-CoV-2-associated, whereas depth meant the fraction of total T cells that were SARS-CoV-2-associated. Using the MIRA data, every spike-specific TCR was mapped to the spike region that the TCR reacted to and assigned to either a CD4 or a CD8 class. Log10-transformed breadth and depth values were compared by one-way ANOVA with Sidak's multiple comparisons tests. In TCRdb, the immuneACCESS table is reduced to in-frame sequences with V and J assigned. These tables do not hold every clone; where another copy was compared, an unresolved V gene accounts for under half, and the others remain unexplained. That table supplies the V and J calls and clone size; D and trimming were determined from the DNA. A total of about 54,000 clones appear in this sample, approximately 90% of them only once. Of the sample, 3.9% is held by the ten largest clones.

Study-wide conclusions, independent of this receptor: Most participants were white British and females outnumbered males, and the authors suggested that clonal diversity may have been underestimated. After two AZD1222 doses, spike-specific TCR breadth and depth were significantly higher than at day 0 and than in MenACWY recipients. Because no day 14 peak-response samples were available, repertoires were characterized only after the peak T cell response. CD4 TCRs associated with the vaccine covered the entire spike protein, and the dominant responses were in regions 160-218 and 743-854. Reportedly, almost half of the unique spike-specific TCRs recognized epitopes lying outside the regions that are mutated in the B.1.351 and B.1.1.7 variants. Conclusions about previously exposed vaccinees were limited because only five to seven AZD1222 recipients were SARS-CoV-2 seropositive at baseline. In the small 56-69-year group, the increase in depth fell short of significance, most likely because of low power.

This clone was seen a handful of times. It lacks a known antigen. Per-nucleotide qualities are absent, and no much larger clonotype sits a single base away. The time point label, read with the paper, signifies: baseline before first vaccination. Vaccinee samples were obtained from the UK trials COV001 and COV002, which included a single-blind randomized controlled phase 2/3 trial of AZD1222 (ChAdOx1 nCoV-19) in healthy adults. For TCRbeta chain sequencing, PBMC samples from trial participants were taken at day 0 and at day 28 after the second dose. Sequences were derived from peripheral blood, sampled on day 0 of AZD1222 vaccination. The chain employs TRBV5-5 and TRBJ1-4; matching of 5 bases hints at TRBD1 as the D gene. This TCR was recovered from an adult in good health. The CDR3 loop reads CASSLVGGVNEKLFF. The nucleotide sequence reads TGTGCCAGCAGCTTGGTTGGGGGGGTGAATGAAAAACTGTTTTTT.